This TCR beta chain was identified during a study of CD8 T cells in Susac syndrome. This CDR3 spans 15 amino acids. V was clipped by 0 bases and J by 7 bases; unmatched bases: 9. Germline CDR1 and CDR2: DFQATT and SNEGSKA (reference sequence). An input of roughly 0.5 to 1 ug of RNA was subjected to reverse transcription using random hexamers. Amplification of TCR beta CDR3 was carried out by immunoSEQ multiplex PCR, which covered 54 Vbeta and 13 Jbeta segments. From the immunoSEQ multiplex PCR reads, TCRdb called clonotypes with MiXCR, one entry per CDR3 protein. The profile shows 150,000 to 200,000 distinct CDR3 sequences, roughly 95% of them singletons. The count of this clonotype is one.

The receptor comes from a human donor with multiple sclerosis. This rearrangement joins TRBV20-1 to TRBJ2-7, with 10 bases lining up with TRBD2. Sequences were obtained from CD8+ T cells from PBMCs. This CDR3 reads CSARDDPSGRDEQYF. The CDR3 DNA reads as TGCAGTGCTAGAGATGACCCTAGCGGGAGAGATGAGCAGTACTTC.